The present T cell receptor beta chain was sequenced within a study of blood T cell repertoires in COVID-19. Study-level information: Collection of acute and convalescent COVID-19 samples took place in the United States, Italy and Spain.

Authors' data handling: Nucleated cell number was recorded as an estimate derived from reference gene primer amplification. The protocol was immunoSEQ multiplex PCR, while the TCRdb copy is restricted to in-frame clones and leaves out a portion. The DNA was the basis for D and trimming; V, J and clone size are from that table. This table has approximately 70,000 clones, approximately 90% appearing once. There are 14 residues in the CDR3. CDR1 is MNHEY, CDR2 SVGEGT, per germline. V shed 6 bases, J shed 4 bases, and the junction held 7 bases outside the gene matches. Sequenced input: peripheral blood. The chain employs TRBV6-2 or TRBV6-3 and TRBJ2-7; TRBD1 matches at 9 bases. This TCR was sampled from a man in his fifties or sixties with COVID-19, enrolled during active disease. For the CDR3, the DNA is TGTGCCAGCAGCAGAGGACAGGGGATATACGAGCAGTACTTC. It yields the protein CASSRGQGIYEQYF.